These 20 T cell receptor beta chains originate from one sample sequenced in a study of cytomegalovirus exposure and HLA in healthy donors. The repertoire was sequenced with immunoSEQ multiplex PCR; TCRdb's copy has only in-frame clones and lacks some. The sample includes roughly 250,000 clones, around 90% of them seen just once. Specimen: PBMCs. These receptors all stem from a woman between 18 and 29 years old in good health and CMV-seronegative.

The rearrangement links TRBV6-5 to TRBJ2-7; TRBD2 matches 8 bases. CDR1 is MNHEY and CDR2 is SVGAGI in the germline V gene. V lost 6 bases to trimming and J lost 4 bases; unmatched junction nucleotides: 8. The CDR3 spans 14 residues. Here the CDR3 reads CASRTGGLGYEQYF. The CDR3, as DNA: TGTGCCAGCAGAACCGGGGGACTAGGATACGAGCAGTACTTC.

The chain is built from TRBV9 and TRBJ2-1; the match to TRBD2 covers 11 bases. With 4 bases clipped from V and 9 bases from J, the junction kept 12 bases outside the gene matches. The CDR3 is 16 amino acids. Germline CDR1 and CDR2: SGDLS and YYNGEE. In DNA form, the CDR3 reads TGTGCCAGCAGCTTCCAGACTAGCGGGGTGGTGAGTGAGCAGTTCTTC. It specifies CASSFQTSGVVSEQFF.

This clone has just a few counts. This chain links TRBV7-3 with TRBJ1-6; weak D call: TRBD1 (5 bases). This CDR3 has 15 residues. V was pared by 1 base and J by 6 bases, with 10 bases between. CDR1 and CDR2 from the germline V gene are SGHTA and FQGTGA. The CDR3 is CASSLRGNANSPLHF. As DNA, the CDR3 is TGTGCCAGCAGCTTAAGGGGCAACGCTAATTCACCCCTCCACTTT.

The chain recombines TRBV5-6 with TRBJ1-3; no firm D call. Germline values: CDR1 SGHDT, CDR2 YYEEEE. The CDR3 spans 14 residues. V lost 0 bases and J lost 0, with 4 bases in between. The CDR3 DNA reads TGTGCCAGCAGCTTGGGGAGCTCTGGAAACACCATATATTTT. It yields the protein CASSLGSSGNTIYF.

The chain carries TRBV7-6 and TRBJ2-1; 9 bases are shared with TRBD1. The germline V gene has CDR1 SGHVS and CDR2 FNYEAQ. The CDR3 is made up of 14 amino acids. V trimming: 5 bases; J trimming: 9 bases; junction bases outside the gene matches: 8. CDR3 nucleotides: TGTGCCAGCAGCAGGGACAGGGCGGTAACTGAGCAGTTCTTC. Its translation is CASSRDRAVTEQFF.

This chain joins TRBV30 and TRBJ2-5, with TRBD2 matching over 8 bases. Trimming cost V 3 bases and J 2 bases; bases outside gene matches: 8. The V gene's germline CDR1 is GTSNPN and CDR2 SVGIG (reference sequence). CDR3 length equals 15 residues. For the CDR3, the DNA is TGTGCCTGGAGAGGGGGTAGCGGGGATCAAGAGACCCAGTACTTC. Translating gives CAWRGGSGDQETQYF.

This chain connects TRBV28 to TRBJ2-1; 8 bases align to TRBD2. From germline, CDR1 is MDHEN and CDR2 SYDVKM. This CDR3 has 15 residues. Trimming removed 4 bases from V and 9 bases from J; junction bases left unmatched: 11. CDR3 sequence: CASSSRGEGIGEQFF. CDR3 nucleotides: TGTGCCAGCAGTTCGCGGGGGGAAGGAATAGGTGAGCAGTTCTTC.

The chain uses TRBV6-5 and TRBJ1-6; D is ambiguous. This CDR3 has 16 amino acids. Germline V lookup: CDR1 MNHEY, CDR2 SVGAGI. Trimming took 0 bases from V and 6 from J, leaving 12 bases between them. CDR3 DNA: TGTGCCAGCAGTTACTCCTCGGGGAGTGGTAATTCACCCCTCCACTTT. This codes for CASSYSSGSGNSPLHF.

Points on this clone: Other DNA sequences in this specimen translate into the identical CDR3. CDR3 DNA sequence: TGCGCCAGCAGCCCGGGGACAGGGGGCAATGAGCAGTTCTTC. Residues: CASSPGTGGNEQFF. This sequence joins TRBV5-1 and TRBJ2-1; 11 nucleotides match TRBD1. The V and J ends lost 4 bases and 6 bases, in that order; junction bases with no gene match: 3. This CDR3 spans 14 amino acids. Germline V gives CDR1 SGHRS, CDR2 YFSETQ.

The chain employs TRBV11-1 and TRBJ2-1, with 9 bases aligning to TRBD1. Germline V gene lookup returns CDR1 SGHAT and CDR2 FQDESV (reference sequence). CDR3 size: 14 residues. V dropped 1 base and J dropped 6; count of bases not matched to a gene: 1. CDR3 DNA: TGTGCCAGCAGCTTAGTGACAGGGGGCAATGAGCAGTTCTTC. Protein product: CASSLVTGGNEQFF.

The chain is built from TRBV27 and TRBJ1-1, with 8 bases lining up with TRBD1. The germline CDR1 and CDR2 sequences are MNHEY and SMNVEV (reference sequence). Losses at the gene ends were 6 bases for V and 1 base for J; bases not matched to a gene: 10. The CDR3 runs 16 residues. This chain's CDR3 is CASRPGSGTGNTEAFF. CDR3 bases: TGTGCCAGCAGACCCGGCTCCGGGACAGGGAACACTGAAGCTTTCTTT.

CDR3 protein: CASSFSRGSSYEQYF. DNA of the CDR3: TGTGCCAGCAGTTTTTCCAGGGGGAGCTCCTACGAGCAGTACTTC. V usage is TRBV28 and J usage is TRBJ2-7, with 7 bases identical to TRBD1. Germline V gene lookup returns CDR1 MDHEN and CDR2 SYDVKM. The junction had 5 bases not matched to a gene; V was cut back by 3 bases and J by 0 bases. This CDR3 contains 15 residues. The whole variable domain, filled in from reference TRBV28 and TRBJ2-7, reads DVKVTQSSRYLVKRTGEKVFLECVQDMDHENMFWYRQDPGLGLRLIYFSYDVKMKEKGDIPEGYSVSREKKERFSLILESASTNQTSMYLCASSFSRGSSYEQYFGPGTRLTVT.

This rearrangement joins TRBV27 to TRBJ1-5; D is unresolved. Germline CDR1 and CDR2: MNHEY and SMNVEV (reference sequence). Trimming took off 6 bases at V and 4 bases at J, with 28 bases between the two ends. This CDR3 is 19 amino acids long. The CDR3, as DNA: TGTGCCAGCAGCCTCCGAGGAGAATCCGACCTCTCCTTGAATCAGCCCCAGCATTTT. Protein product: CASSLRGESDLSLNQPQHF.

The gene calls are TRBV7-2 and TRBJ1-4, with D unclear. Germline assignment: CDR1 SGHTA and CDR2 FQGNSA. V was shortened by 5 bases and J by 0 bases, with 7 bases between the two germline ends. The CDR3 is made up of 14 amino acids. Here the CDR3 DNA reads TGTGCCAGCAGCCGTTATGCAACTAATGAAAAACTGTTTTTT. Translating it yields CASSRYATNEKLFF. The whole variable domain, remainder taken from reference TRBV7-2 and TRBJ1-4, is GAGVSQSPSNKVTEKGKDVELRCDPISGHTALYWYRQSLGQGLEFLIYFQGNSAPDKSGLPSDRFSAERTGGSVSTLTIQRTQQEDSAVYLCASSRYATNEKLFFGSGTQLSVL.

The chain has TRBV28 and TRBJ1-2, with unresolved D. Germline lookup yields CDR1 MDHEN and CDR2 SYDVKM. This CDR3 has 14 residues. Trimming removed 6 bases from V and 4 bases from J, with 15 bases in between. CDR3 protein: CASRSLALPYGYTF. CDR3 sequence (DNA): TGTGCCAGCAGATCCCTGGCCCTGCCCTATGGCTACACCTTC.

V and J are TRBV15 and TRBJ1-5; D is undetermined. Germline CDR1 LNHNV, CDR2 YYDKDF (reference sequence). V shed 5 bases and J shed 6 bases, with 17 bases lying between them. The CDR3 covers 15 residues. CDR3 in DNA: TGTGCCACCAGCCTGGGAGTGGGTCGGGGTCAGCCCCAGCATTTT. It translates to CATSLGVGRGQPQHF.

Only a few counts were recorded for this clone. V is TRBV6-5 and J is TRBJ2-3; possible D gene TRBD2, 5 bases. Trimming pared 5 bases from V and 2 bases from J, leaving 8 bases between. The germline V gene encodes CDR1 MNHEY and CDR2 SVGAGI. This CDR3 is 13 amino acids long. The CDR3 here is CASSTRDTDTQYF. Here the CDR3 DNA reads TGTGCCAGCAGTACCCGGGACACAGATACGCAGTATTTT.

The chain is built from TRBV18 and TRBJ1-2; perhaps TRBD1 as D (5 bases). The V gene lost 6 bases and the J gene lost 2 bases, with 10 bases spanning the gap. Germline V gene sequence: CDR1 KGHSH, CDR2 LQKENI. The CDR3 spans 13 residues. CDR3 loop: CASSLQDNYGYTF. In DNA form, the CDR3 reads TGTGCCAGCTCCCTACAGGACAACTATGGCTACACCTTC.

The V call is TRBV5-1, the J call TRBJ2-7, with D hard to call. V was shortened by 3 bases and J by 7 bases, with 8 bases between the two germline ends. This CDR3 is 11 amino acids long. CDR1 SGHRS and CDR2 YFSETQ come from the germline V gene. In DNA form, the CDR3 reads TGCGCCAGCAGCTCCAACTTAGAGCAGTACTTC. Translation gives CASSSNLEQYF.

The chain combines TRBV28 with TRBJ1-3; TRBD1 matches at 7 bases. The CDR3 sequence is 15 residues long. Germline loops: CDR1 MDHEN, CDR2 SYDVKM. V lost 5 bases, J lost 7 bases, and 11 bases stayed unmatched. In DNA form, the CDR3 reads TGTGCCAGCAGTCCTCCTGACAGGGTTAGCAACACCATATATTTT. This translates into CASSPPDRVSNTIYF.